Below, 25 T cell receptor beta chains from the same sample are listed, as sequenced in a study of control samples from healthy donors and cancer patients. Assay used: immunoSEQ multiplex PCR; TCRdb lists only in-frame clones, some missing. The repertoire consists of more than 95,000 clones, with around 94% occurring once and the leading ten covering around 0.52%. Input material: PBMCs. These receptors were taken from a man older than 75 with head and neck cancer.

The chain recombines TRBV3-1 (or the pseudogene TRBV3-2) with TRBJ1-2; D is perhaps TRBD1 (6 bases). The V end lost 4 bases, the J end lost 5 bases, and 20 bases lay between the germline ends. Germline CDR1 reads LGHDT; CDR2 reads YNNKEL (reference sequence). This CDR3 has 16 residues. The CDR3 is CASSPSGGGARYGYTF. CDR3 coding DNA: TGTGCCAGCAGCCCCTCGGGTGGGGGCGCTCGGTATGGCTACACCTTC.

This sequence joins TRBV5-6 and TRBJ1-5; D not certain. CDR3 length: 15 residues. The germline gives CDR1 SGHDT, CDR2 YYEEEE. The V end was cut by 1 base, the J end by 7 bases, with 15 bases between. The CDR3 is CASSLSANSIQPQHF. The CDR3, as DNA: TGTGCCAGCAGCTTGAGTGCGAACAGTATACAGCCCCAGCATTTT. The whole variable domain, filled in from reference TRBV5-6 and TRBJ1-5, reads DAGVTQSPTHLIKTRGQQVTLRCSPKSGHDTVSWYQQALGQGPQFIFQYYEEEERQRGNFPDRFSGHQFPNYSSELNVNALLLGDSALYLCASSLSANSIQPQHFGDGTRLSIL.

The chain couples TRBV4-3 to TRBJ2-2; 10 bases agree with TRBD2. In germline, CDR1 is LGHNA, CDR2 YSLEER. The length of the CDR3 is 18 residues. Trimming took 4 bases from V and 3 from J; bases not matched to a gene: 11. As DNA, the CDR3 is TGCGCCAGCAGCCCCTCCGCTAGCGGGAGTGGGTACACCGGGGAGCTGTTTTTT. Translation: CASSPSASGSGYTGELFF.

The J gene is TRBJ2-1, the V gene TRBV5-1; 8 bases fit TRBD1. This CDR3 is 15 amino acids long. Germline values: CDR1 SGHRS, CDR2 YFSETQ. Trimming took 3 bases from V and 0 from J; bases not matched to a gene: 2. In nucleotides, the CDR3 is TGCGCCAGCAGCTCCGGACAGGGCTCCTACAATGAGCAGTTCTTC. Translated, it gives CASSSGQGSYNEQFF.

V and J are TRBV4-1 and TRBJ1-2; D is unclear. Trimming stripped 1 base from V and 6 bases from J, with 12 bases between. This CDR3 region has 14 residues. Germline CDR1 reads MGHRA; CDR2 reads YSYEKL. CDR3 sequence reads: CASSQGVEGNGYTF. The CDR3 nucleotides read TGCGCCAGCAGCCAAGGGGTGGAGGGCAATGGCTACACCTTC.

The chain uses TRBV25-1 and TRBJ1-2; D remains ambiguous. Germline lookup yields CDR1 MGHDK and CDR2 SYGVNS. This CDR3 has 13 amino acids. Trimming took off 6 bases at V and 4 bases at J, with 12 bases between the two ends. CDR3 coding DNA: TGTGCCAGCAGGAAAGAAGGCAGCTATGGCTACACCTTC. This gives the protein CASRKEGSYGYTF.

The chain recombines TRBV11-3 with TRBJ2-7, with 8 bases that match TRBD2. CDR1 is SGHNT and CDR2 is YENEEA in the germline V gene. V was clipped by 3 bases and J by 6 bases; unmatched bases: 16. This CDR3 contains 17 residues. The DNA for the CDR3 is TGTGCCAGCAGCTTTCCTGTCGCGGGACTAGACCCCTCCGAGCAGTACTTC. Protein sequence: CASSFPVAGLDPSEQYF.

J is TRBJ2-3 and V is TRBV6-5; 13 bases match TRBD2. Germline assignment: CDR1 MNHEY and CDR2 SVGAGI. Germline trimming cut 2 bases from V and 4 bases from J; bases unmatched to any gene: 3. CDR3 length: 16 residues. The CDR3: CASSYRTSGSADTQYF. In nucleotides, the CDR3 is TGTGCCAGCAGTTACAGGACTAGCGGGAGCGCAGATACGCAGTATTTT.

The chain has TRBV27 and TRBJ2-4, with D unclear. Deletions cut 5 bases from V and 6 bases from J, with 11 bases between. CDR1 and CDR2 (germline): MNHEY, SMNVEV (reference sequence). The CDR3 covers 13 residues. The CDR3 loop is CASSLVLGNIQYF. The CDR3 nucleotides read TGTGCCAGCAGTCTAGTATTGGGAAACATTCAGTACTTC.

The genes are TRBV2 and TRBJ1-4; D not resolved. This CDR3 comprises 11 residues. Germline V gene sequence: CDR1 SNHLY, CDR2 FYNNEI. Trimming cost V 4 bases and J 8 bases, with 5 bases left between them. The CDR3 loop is CASSVSEKLFF. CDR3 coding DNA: TGTGCCAGCAGTGTGAGCGAAAAACTGTTTTTT.

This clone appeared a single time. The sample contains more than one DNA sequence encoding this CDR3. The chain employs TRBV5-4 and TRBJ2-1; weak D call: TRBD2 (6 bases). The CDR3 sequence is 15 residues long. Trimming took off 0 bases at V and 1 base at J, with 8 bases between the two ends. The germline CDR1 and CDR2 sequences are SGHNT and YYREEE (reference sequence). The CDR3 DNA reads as TGTGCCAGCAGCTTGGGGGGAGGATCCTACAATGAGCAGTTCTTC. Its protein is CASSLGGGSYNEQFF.

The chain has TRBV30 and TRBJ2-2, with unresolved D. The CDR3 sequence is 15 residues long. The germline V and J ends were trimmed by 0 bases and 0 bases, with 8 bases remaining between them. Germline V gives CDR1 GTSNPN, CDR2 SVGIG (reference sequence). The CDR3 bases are TGTGCCTGGAGTGTACTGGGCGCGAACACCGGGGAGCTGTTTTTT. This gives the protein CAWSVLGANTGELFF.

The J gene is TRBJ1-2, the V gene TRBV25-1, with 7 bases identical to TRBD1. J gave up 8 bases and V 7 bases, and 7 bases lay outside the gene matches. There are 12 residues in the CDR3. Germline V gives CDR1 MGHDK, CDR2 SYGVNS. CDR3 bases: TGTGCCAGCACCTGGACAGGTGGAGGCTACACCTTC. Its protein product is CASTWTGGGYTF.

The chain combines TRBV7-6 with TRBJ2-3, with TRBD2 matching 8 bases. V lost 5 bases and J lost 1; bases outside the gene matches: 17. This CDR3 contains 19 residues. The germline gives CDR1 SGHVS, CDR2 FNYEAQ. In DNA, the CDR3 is TGTGCCAGCAGCCCTAAGGGCGTTTTCGGGGGGGCGCGCACAGATACGCAGTATTTT. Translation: CASSPKGVFGGARTDTQYF.

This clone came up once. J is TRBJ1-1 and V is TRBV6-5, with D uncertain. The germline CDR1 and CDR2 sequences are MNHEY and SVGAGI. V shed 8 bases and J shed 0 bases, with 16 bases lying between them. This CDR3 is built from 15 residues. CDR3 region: CASHTRSSLNTEAFF. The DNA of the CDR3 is TGTGCCAGCCATACCCGATCGAGTCTGAACACTGAAGCTTTCTTT.

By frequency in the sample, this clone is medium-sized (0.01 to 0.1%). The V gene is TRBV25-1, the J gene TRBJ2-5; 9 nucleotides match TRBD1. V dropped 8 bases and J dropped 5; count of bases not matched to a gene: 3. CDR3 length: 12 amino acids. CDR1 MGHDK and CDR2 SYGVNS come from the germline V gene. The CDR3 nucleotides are TGTGCCAGCTCTGGGACAGGGGAGACCCAGTACTTC. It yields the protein CASSGTGETQYF.

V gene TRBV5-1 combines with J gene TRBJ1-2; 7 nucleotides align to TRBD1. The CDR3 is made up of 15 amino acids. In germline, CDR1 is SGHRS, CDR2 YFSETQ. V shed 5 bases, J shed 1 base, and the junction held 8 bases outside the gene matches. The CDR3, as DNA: TGCGCCAGCAGAAGAACCGGGACAGATAACTATGGCTACACCTTC. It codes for CASRRTGTDNYGYTF.

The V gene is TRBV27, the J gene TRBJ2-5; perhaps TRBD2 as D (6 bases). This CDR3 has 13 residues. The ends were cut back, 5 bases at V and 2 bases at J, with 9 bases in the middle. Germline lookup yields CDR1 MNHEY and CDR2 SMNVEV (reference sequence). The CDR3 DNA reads TGTGCCAGCAGTCAGCGGGTTCAAGAGACCCAGTACTTC. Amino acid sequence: CASSQRVQETQYF.

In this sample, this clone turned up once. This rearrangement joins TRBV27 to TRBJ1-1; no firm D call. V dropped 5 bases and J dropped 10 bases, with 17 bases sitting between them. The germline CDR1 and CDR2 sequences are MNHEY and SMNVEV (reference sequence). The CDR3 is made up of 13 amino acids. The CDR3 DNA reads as TGTGCCAGCAGTCCACGGGCGGCAGAAGGAGCTTTCTTT. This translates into CASSPRAAEGAFF.

The CDR3 loop reads CASGLQGVLGAVFF. The CDR3 DNA follows: TGTGCCAGCGGACTCCAGGGGGTCCTCGGTGCGGTGTTTTTT. This sequence joins TRBV7-9 and TRBJ1-4, with 7 bases matching TRBD1. Germline V gene data show CDR1 as SEHNR and CDR2 as FQNEAQ (reference sequence). The CDR3 contains 14 residues. The trim removed 8 bases at V and 15 bases at J, leaving 18 bases unmatched.

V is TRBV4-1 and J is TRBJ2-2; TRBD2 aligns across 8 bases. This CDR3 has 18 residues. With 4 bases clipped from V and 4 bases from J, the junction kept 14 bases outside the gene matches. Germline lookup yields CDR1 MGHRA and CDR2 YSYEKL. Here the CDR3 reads CASSPQLLPAGVTGELFF. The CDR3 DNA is TGCGCCAGCAGCCCCCAACTTCTTCCAGCGGGGGTCACCGGGGAGCTGTTTTTT.

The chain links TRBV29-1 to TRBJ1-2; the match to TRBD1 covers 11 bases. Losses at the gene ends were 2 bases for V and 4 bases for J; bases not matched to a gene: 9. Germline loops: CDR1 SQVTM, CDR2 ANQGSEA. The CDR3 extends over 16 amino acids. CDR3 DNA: TGCAGCGTTGAACTCGGGGGACAGGGGGTACTCTATGGCTACACCTTC. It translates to CSVELGGQGVLYGYTF.

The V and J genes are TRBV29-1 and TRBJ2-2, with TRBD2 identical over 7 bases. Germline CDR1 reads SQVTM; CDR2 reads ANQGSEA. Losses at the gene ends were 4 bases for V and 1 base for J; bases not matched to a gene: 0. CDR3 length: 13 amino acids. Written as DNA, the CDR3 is TGCAGCGTTGCTAGCGGGAACACCGGGGAGCTGTTTTTT. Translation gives CSVASGNTGELFF.

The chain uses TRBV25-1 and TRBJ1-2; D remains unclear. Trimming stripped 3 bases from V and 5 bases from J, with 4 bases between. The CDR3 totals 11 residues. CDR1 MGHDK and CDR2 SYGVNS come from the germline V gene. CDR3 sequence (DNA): TGTGCCAGCAGTGACGGATATGGCTACACCTTC. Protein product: CASSDGYGYTF.

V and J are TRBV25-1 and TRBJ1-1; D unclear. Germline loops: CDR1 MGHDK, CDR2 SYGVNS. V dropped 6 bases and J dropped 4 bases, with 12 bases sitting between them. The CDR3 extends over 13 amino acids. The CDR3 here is CASSRKSTTEAFF. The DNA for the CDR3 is TGTGCCAGCAGCCGGAAGTCTACCACTGAAGCTTTCTTT.